This T cell receptor (beta chain) appears in the sequencing data of a study of human T cells and chemical hapten exposure. Study information: It was small differences in pooled library volume that mainly caused per-sample TCR yields to vary. General observations from the study: No change in TCRs above 1 in 1000 frequency was produced by DPC sensitization.

Each cDNA molecule in the library carried unique molecular identifiers. Per the authors' pipeline: TCR counts had a median of approximately 87,000 per sample and spanned roughly 23,224 to 700,000. TCRdb re-called the 5' RACE reads through MiXCR, storing one row per CDR3 protein. V and J calls and clone size were set by TCRdb, not the authors. Among about 140,000 distinct CDR3 sequences listed, around 4% were seen once. Many counts were recorded for this clonotype. Its antigen is not known. From whole blood left unfractionated, total RNA was extracted. CDR3 length equals 18 residues. The ends were cut back, 4 bases at V and 3 bases at J, with 22 bases in the middle. Germline CDR1 is MGHRA and CDR2 is YSYEKL.

V gene TRBV4-1 combines with J gene TRBJ1-5; the D gene is possibly TRBD1 (5 bases). The receptor comes from a female donor in good health. The CDR3 sequence: CASSPFNVGGSVNQPQHF. The CDR3 DNA sequence: TGCGCCAGCAGCCCCTTCAACGTCGGGGGGTCGGTCAATCAGCCCCAGCATTTT.